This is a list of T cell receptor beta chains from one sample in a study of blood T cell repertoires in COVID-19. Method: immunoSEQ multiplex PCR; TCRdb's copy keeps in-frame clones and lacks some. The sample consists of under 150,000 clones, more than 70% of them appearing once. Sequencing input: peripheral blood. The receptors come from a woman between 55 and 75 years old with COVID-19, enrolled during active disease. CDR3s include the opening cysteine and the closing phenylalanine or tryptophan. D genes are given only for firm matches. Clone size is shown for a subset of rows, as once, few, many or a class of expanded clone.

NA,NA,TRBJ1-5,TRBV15,TGTGCCACCAGCAGATGGAGGGACCATCAGCCCCAGCATTTT,CATSRWRDHQPQHF
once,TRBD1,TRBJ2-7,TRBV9,TGTGCCAGCAGCGCGTGGGACAGGGACTACGAGCAGTACTTC,CASSAWDRDYEQYF
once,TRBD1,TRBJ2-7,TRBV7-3,TGTGCCAGCAGCTTACCAGGGGGCCAAAACGAGCAGTACTTC,CASSLPGGQNEQYF
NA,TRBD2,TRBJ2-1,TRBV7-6,TGTGCCAGCAGCCACGGGGGGGGACTAGCGGTTTACAATGAGCAGTTCTTC,CASSHGGGLAVYNEQFF
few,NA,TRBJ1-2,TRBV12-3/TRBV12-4,TGTGCCAGCAGTGTCACAGGGTATGGCTACACCTTC,CASSVTGYGYTF
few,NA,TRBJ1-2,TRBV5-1,TGCGCCAGCAGCTTGGCCGGGGGGCAGGGCTATGGCTACACCTTC,CASSLAGGQGYGYTF
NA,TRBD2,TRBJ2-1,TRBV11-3,TGTGCCAGCAGCCAACGACTAGCGGGGGCCTCGGGGAGCAATGAGCAGTTCTTC,CASSQRLAGASGSNEQFF
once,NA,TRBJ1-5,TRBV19,TGTGCCAGTAGTACCGAACCGGGACATCGTAATCAGCCCCAGCATTTT,CASSTEPGHRNQPQHF
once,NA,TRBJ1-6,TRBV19,TGTGCCAGTAACCCTAAGAGGGGGAGTTATTCACCCCTCCACTTT,CASNPKRGSYSPLHF
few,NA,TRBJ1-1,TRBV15,TGTGCCACCAGCAGAGAGCGGGGACCCCTCGCAGGAGCTTTCTTT,CATSRERGPLAGAFF
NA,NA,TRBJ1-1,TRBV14,TGTGCCAGCAGCCAAGTTATAAGTCGGGGCACTGAAGCTTTCTTT,CASSQVISRGTEAFF
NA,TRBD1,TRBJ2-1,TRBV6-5,TGTGCCAGCAGTTACTTGGACAGGGGTGGCAATGAGCAGTTCTTC,CASSYLDRGGNEQFF
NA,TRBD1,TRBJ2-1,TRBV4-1,TGCGCCAGCAGCCAAGAATCGGACAGGGCCTACAATGAGCAGTTCTTC,CASSQESDRAYNEQFF
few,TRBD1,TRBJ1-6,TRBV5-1,TGCGCCAGCAGCTCCGGGACAGGGGGAGTAGAAACTTCACCCCTCCACTTT,CASSSGTGGVETSPLHF
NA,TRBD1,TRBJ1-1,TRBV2,TGTGCCAGCAAACAACAGGGGGCGGACACTGAAGCTTTCTTT,CASKQQGADTEAFF
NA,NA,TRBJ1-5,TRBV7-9,TGTGCCAGCAGCCCCGCGTCGGGCAATCAGCCCCAGCATTTT,CASSPASGNQPQHF
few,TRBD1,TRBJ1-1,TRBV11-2,TGTGCCAGCAGCTTAATGGGACAGGGGGTTCCTAGAGCTTTCTTT,CASSLMGQGVPRAFF
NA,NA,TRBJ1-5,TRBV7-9,TGTGCCAGCAGCTTGGGAGGTGCGGGAGGTCAGCCCCAGCATTTT,CASSLGGAGGQPQHF
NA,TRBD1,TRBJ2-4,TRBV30,TGTGCCTGGAGACCGGGACAGGGGAAAGCCAAAAACATTCAGTACTTC,CAWRPGQGKAKNIQYF
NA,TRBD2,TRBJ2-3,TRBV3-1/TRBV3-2,TGTGCCAGCAGCCTCTCTAGCGGGGTAGCAGATACGCAGTATTTT,CASSLSSGVADTQYF
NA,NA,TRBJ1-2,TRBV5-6,TGTGCCAGCAGAGTACTAACGGGAGTTAACTATGGCTACACCTTC,CASRVLTGVNYGYTF
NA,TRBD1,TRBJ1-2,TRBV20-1,TGCAGTGCTAGTGAGGGACAGGGTAGTGGCTACACCTTC,CSASEGQGSGYTF
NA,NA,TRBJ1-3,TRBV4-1,TGCGCCAGCAGCCAAGGCAGCGGAGTTACTCTGGGAAACACCATATATTTT,CASSQGSGVTLGNTIYF
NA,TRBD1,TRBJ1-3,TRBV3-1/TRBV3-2,TGTGCCAGCAGCCAAGATGGGGACAGGCTTGTTGGAAACACCATATATTTT,CASSQDGDRLVGNTIYF
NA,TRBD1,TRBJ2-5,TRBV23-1,TGCGCCAGCAGCCCATTTCCAGGACAGGGGGCTGAAGAGACCCAGTACTTC,CASSPFPGQGAEETQYF
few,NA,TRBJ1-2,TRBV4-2,TGTGCCAGCAGCCAAGGACAGGACCTTGGCTACACCTTC,CASSQGQDLGYTF
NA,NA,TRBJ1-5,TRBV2,TGTGCCAGCAGTGCCTTTGTACAGGGAGTTCCCGCCAATCAGCCCCAGCATTTT,CASSAFVQGVPANQPQHF